A single sample is the source of the 20 T cell receptor beta chains below, sequenced in a study of blood T cell repertoires in COVID-19. The protocol was immunoSEQ multiplex PCR, while the TCRdb copy is restricted to in-frame clones and leaves out a portion. The sample carries about 360,000 clones, 80% to 90% recorded once. The specimen sequenced was peripheral blood. All receptors come from a woman aged 55-75 years with COVID-19, enrolled during active disease.

The rearrangement links TRBV7-3 to TRBJ1-1; possibly TRBD1 for D (6 bases). The CDR3 spans 13 residues. The V gene lost 3 bases and the J gene lost 5 bases, with 10 bases spanning the gap. The V gene's germline CDR1 is SGHTA and CDR2 FQGTGA. CDR3 in DNA: TGTGCCAGCAGCTTCTCAGGGGAGACTGAAGCTTTCTTT. Amino acid sequence: CASSFSGETEAFF.

The chain couples TRBV29-1 to TRBJ1-1, with 9 bases matching TRBD1. The CDR3 runs 12 residues. Germline V CDR1 and CDR2: SQVTM, ANQGSEA. Trimming at V came to 8 bases and at J to 6 bases, leaving 7 bases not matched to a gene. The CDR3: CSFCRQGAEAFF. CDR3 DNA: TGCAGCTTTTGTCGACAGGGGGCTGAAGCTTTCTTT.

The rearrangement joins TRBV6-5 to TRBJ2-1, with D maybe TRBD2 (6 bases). The length of the CDR3 is 15 residues. Trimming left V 4 bases short and J 2 bases short, with 12 bases between. CDR1 and CDR2 (germline): MNHEY, SVGAGI. The CDR3 loop reads CASSFSPGAYNEQFF. CDR3 DNA sequence: TGTGCCAGCAGTTTTTCCCCGGGGGCCTACAATGAGCAGTTCTTC.

The CDR3 DNA reads TGTGCCAGCAGCCAGACAGGGGCGGGTGAAAAACTGTTTTTT. It encodes CASSQTGAGEKLFF. This sequence joins TRBV7-9 and TRBJ1-4; 8 nucleotides align to TRBD1. Germline CDR1 and CDR2: SEHNR and FQNEAQ (reference sequence). V lost 5 bases to trimming and J lost 7 bases; unmatched junction nucleotides: 6. The CDR3 length is 14 residues.

The V call is TRBV7-3, the J call TRBJ2-2; 8 bases agree with TRBD2. Germline CDR1 and CDR2: SGHTA and FQGTGA. The V segment lost 5 bases and the J segment 3 bases; nucleotides outside the gene matches: 8. This CDR3 has 16 residues. CDR3 sequence (DNA): TGTGCCAGCAGCCCAAGAGCGGGGGCCTACACCGGGGAGCTGTTTTTT. It encodes CASSPRAGAYTGELFF.

This clone turned up a few times. The V gene is TRBV11-2, the J gene TRBJ1-6, with 10 positions matching TRBD1. The CDR3 is 14 amino acids. Trimming cost V 7 bases and J 8 bases; bases outside gene matches: 5. CDR1 and CDR2 (germline): SGHAT, FQNNGV. CDR3 DNA: TGTGCCAGCACCCTGGACAGGGGGGATTCACCCCTCCACTTT. It specifies CASTLDRGDSPLHF.

The chain employs TRBV27 and TRBJ1-6, with 8 positions matching TRBD1. This CDR3 has 18 amino acids. CDR1 MNHEY and CDR2 SMNVEV come from the germline V gene (reference sequence). V lost 0 bases and J lost 8; bases outside the gene matches: 12. CDR3 nucleotide sequence: TGTGCCAGCAGTTTATCCCCAGGGGGCGTGGGCTTTGATTCACCCCTCCACTTT. Translating it yields CASSLSPGGVGFDSPLHF.

The CDR3 DNA reads as TGTGCCAGCACCCATTCAGGGGGCGCGGGCTACACCTTC. Translating it yields CASTHSGGAGYTF. J is TRBJ1-2 and V is TRBV5-4, with 8 bases fitting TRBD1. This CDR3 is 13 amino acids long. V shed 6 bases, J shed 8 bases, and the junction held 9 bases outside the gene matches. The germline gives CDR1 SGHNT, CDR2 YYREEE (reference sequence).

J is TRBJ1-5 and V is TRBV21-1; the table gives TRBD1 as D, unverified against the DNA. TRBV21-1 is recorded as a pseudogene. CDR3 size: 21 residues. CDR3: CASSNVWDGDSRGGPHQPQHF. Here the CDR3 DNA reads TGTGCCAGCAGCAATGTTTGGGATGGGGACAGTCGTGGAGGCCCCCATCAGCCCCAGCATTTT.

The rearrangement joins TRBV5-4 to TRBJ1-2, with TRBD1 as a possible D gene (5 bases). The length of the CDR3 is 13 residues. The V gene's germline CDR1 is SGHNT and CDR2 YYREEE (reference sequence). The V and J ends lost 7 bases and 6 bases respectively, with 16 bases between them. For the CDR3, the DNA is TGTGCCAGCGAAGGGGAGGGGCAGGATGGCTACACCTTC. Its translation is CASEGEGQDGYTF.

The chain has TRBV20-1 and TRBJ2-5; D might be TRBD1 (6 bases). Germline V lookup: CDR1 DFQATT, CDR2 SNEGSKA (reference sequence). There are 11 residues in the CDR3. The CDR3 loop reads CSTGNQETQYF. In DNA form, the CDR3 reads TGCAGCACAGGGAACCAAGAGACCCAGTACTTC.

This clone showed up just once. This chain joins TRBV5-4 and TRBJ2-5; 12 bases are a match to TRBD1. The CDR3 runs to 17 residues. Germline loops: CDR1 SGHNT, CDR2 YYREEE (reference sequence). The V segment lost 4 bases and the J segment 3 bases; nucleotides outside the gene matches: 10. The CDR3 reads CASSPPAGTGGEETQYF. The CDR3 DNA is TGTGCCAGCAGCCCTCCCGCCGGGACAGGGGGCGAAGAGACCCAGTACTTC.

V is TRBV9 and J is TRBJ2-3; the match to TRBD1 covers 9 bases. This CDR3 contains 15 residues. The J segment lost 3 bases and the V segment lost 3 bases, leaving 5 bases of the junction unmatched. Germline V gene lookup returns CDR1 SGDLS and CDR2 YYNGEE. In nucleotides, the CDR3 is TGTGCCAGCAGCGAACAGGGGGCGATGACAGATACGCAGTATTTT. Translating gives CASSEQGAMTDTQYF.

In regard to this clone: At the DNA level, this CDR3 is encoded by other sequences in the same sample as well. The chain carries TRBV7-3 and TRBJ2-3; 7 bases align to TRBD1. Per germline, CDR1 SGHTA and CDR2 FQGTGA. The CDR3 length is 13 residues. With 3 bases clipped from V and 4 bases from J, the junction kept 1 base outside the gene matches. The CDR3 is CASSFQGADTQYF. The CDR3 bases are TGTGCCAGCAGCTTCCAGGGGGCAGATACGCAGTATTTT. The full variable domain, its missing parts supplied by reference TRBV7-3 and TRBJ2-3, is GAGVSQTPSNKVTEKGKYVELRCDPISGHTALYWYRQSLGQGPEFLIYFQGTGAADDSGLPNDRFFAVRPEGSVSTLKIQRTERGDSAVYLCASSFQGADTQYFGPGTRLTVL.

J is TRBJ1-3 and V is TRBV29-1; D is uncertain. The CDR3 has 13 amino acids. Trimming took 2 bases from V and 3 from J, leaving 8 bases between them. Germline V CDR1 and CDR2: SQVTM, ANQGSEA. As DNA, the CDR3 is TGCAGCGTTGAAATGGGAGGTGGAAACACCATATATTTT. Protein sequence: CSVEMGGGNTIYF.

This clone was seen just once. CDR3 in DNA: TGTGCCAGCAGCCCAGCCGCAGGTGCCTATGGCTACACCTTC. Amino acids: CASSPAAGAYGYTF. V is TRBV5-6 and J is TRBJ1-2; D gene unclear. This CDR3 has 14 residues. Trimming took 4 bases from V and 4 from J, leaving 14 bases between them. Germline CDR1 SGHDT, CDR2 YYEEEE.

The V gene is TRBV30, the J gene TRBJ1-2; D not certain. Trimming pared 3 bases from V and 2 bases from J, leaving 13 bases between. The CDR3 is made up of 14 amino acids. Germline CDR1 GTSNPN, CDR2 SVGIG (reference sequence). The chain's CDR3 is CAWRPGILNYGYTF. Here the CDR3 DNA reads TGTGCCTGGAGGCCCGGGATCTTGAACTATGGCTACACCTTC. The full variable domain, completed using reference TRBV30 and TRBJ1-2, is SQTIHQWPATLVQPVGSPLSLECTVEGTSNPNLYWYRQAAGRGLQLLFYSVGIGQISSEVPQNLSASRPQDRQFILSSKKLLLSDSGFYLCAWRPGILNYGYTFGSGTRLTVV.

This chain uses TRBV4-3 with TRBJ1-2, with 8 bases aligning to TRBD1. Looked up from germline, CDR1 is LGHNA and CDR2 is YSLEER. This CDR3 region has 18 residues. Germline trimming cut 0 bases from V and 8 bases from J; bases unmatched to any gene: 17. As DNA, the CDR3 is TGCGCCAGCAGCCAAGATTCCCTGGGGACAGGCCCTCGAGGGGGCTACACCTTC. This encodes CASSQDSLGTGPRGGYTF.

V gene TRBV5-5 combines with J gene TRBJ1-5, with TRBD1 identical over 8 bases. Germline V gene lookup returns CDR1 SGHKS and CDR2 YYEKEE (reference sequence). V gave up 4 bases and J gave up 2 bases; unmatched junction bases: 2. The CDR3 runs to 14 residues. This CDR3 reads CASSLDRGNQPQHF. Here the CDR3 DNA reads TGTGCCAGCAGCCTGGACAGGGGCAATCAGCCCCAGCATTTT.

This chain uses TRBV7-9 with TRBJ1-4; 7 nucleotides line up with TRBD1. This CDR3 region has 15 residues. CDR1 is SEHNR and CDR2 is FQNEAQ in the germline V gene (reference sequence). V gave up 5 bases and J gave up 6 bases; unmatched junction bases: 9. In DNA form, the CDR3 reads TGTGCCAGCAGCCAGTCCGGGACAGAAGATGAAAAACTGTTTTTT. Its translation: CASSQSGTEDEKLFF.